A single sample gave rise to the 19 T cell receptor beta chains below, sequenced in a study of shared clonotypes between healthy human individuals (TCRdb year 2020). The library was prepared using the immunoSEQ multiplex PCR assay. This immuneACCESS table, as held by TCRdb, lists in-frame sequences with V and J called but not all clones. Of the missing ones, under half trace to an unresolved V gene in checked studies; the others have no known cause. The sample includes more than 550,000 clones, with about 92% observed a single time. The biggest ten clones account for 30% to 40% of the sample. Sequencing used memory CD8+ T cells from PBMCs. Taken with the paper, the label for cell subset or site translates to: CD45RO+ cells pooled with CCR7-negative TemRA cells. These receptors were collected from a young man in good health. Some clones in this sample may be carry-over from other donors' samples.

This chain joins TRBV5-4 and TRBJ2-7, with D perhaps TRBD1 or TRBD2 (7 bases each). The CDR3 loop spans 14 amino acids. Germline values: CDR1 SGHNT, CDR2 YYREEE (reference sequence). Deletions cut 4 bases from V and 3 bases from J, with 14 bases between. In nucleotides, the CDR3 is TGTGCCAGCAGCCACGACAGGGAGGGCTACGAGCAGTACTTC. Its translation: CASSHDREGYEQYF. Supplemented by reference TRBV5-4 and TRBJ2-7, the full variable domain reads ETGVTQSPTHLIKTRGQQVTLRCSSQSGHNTVSWYQQALGQGPQFIFQYYREEENGRGNFPPRFSGLQFPNYSSELNVNALELDDSALYLCASSHDREGYEQYFGPGTRLTVT.

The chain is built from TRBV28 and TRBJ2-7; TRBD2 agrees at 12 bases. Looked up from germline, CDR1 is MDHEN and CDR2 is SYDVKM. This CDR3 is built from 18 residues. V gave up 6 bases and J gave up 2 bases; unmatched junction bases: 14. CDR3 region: CASRPGLAGIRGTYEQYF. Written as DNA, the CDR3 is TGTGCCAGCAGACCAGGACTAGCGGGGATCCGTGGGACCTACGAGCAGTACTTC.

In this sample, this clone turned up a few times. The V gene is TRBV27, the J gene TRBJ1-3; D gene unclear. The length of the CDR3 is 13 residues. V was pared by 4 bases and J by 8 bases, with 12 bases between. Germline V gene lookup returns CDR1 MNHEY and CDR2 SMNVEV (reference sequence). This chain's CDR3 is CASSSRVADTIYF. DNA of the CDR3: TGTGCCAGCAGTTCGAGAGTCGCCGACACCATATATTTT.

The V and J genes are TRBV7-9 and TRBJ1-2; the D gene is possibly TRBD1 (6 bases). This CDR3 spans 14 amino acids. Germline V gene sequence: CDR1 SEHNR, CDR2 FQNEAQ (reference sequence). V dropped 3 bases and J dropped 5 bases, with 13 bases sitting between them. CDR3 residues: CASSLGRTDYGYTF. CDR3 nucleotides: TGTGCCAGCAGCTTGGGAAGGACAGATTATGGCTACACCTTC. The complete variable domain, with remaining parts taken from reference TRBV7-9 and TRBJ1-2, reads DTGVSQNPRHKITKRGQNVTFRCDPISEHNRLYWYRQTLGQGPEFLTYFQNEAQLEKSRLLSDRFSAERPKGSFSTLEIQRTEQGDSAMYLCASSLGRTDYGYTFGSGTRLTVV.

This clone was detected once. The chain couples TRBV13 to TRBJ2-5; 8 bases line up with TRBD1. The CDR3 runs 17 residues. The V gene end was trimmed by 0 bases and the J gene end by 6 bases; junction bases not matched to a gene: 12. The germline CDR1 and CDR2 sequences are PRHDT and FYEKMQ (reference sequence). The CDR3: CASSLGRQGTSDQTQYF. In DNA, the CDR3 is TGTGCCAGCAGCTTAGGGAGACAGGGGACCTCCGATCAGACCCAGTACTTC.

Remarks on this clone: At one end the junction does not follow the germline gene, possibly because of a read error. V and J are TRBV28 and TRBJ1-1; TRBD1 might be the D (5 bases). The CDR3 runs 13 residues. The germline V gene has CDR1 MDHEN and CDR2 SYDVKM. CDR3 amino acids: CAGSLFRATEAFF. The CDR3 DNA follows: TGTGCCGGCAGTTTATTCAGGGCTACTGAAGCTTTCTTT.

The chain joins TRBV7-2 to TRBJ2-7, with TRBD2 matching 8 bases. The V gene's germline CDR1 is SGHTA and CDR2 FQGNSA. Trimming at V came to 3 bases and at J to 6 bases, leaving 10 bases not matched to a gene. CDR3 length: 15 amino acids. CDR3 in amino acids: CASSFFVGRAGEQYF. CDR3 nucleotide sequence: TGTGCCAGCAGCTTTTTTGTCGGGAGGGCCGGCGAGCAGTACTTC.

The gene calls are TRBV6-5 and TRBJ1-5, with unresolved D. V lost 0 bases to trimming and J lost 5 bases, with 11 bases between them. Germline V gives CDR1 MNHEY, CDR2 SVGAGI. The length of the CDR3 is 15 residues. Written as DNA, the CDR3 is TGTGCCAGCAGTTACTCGAGAGGTATTGATCAGCCCCAGCATTTT. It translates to CASSYSRGIDQPQHF.

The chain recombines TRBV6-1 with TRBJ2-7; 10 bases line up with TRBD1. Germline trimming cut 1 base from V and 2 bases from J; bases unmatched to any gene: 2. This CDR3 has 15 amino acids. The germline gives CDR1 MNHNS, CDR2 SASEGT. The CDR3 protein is CASSEGTGGPYEQYF. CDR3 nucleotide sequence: TGTGCCAGCAGTGAAGGGACAGGGGGACCCTACGAGCAGTACTTC.

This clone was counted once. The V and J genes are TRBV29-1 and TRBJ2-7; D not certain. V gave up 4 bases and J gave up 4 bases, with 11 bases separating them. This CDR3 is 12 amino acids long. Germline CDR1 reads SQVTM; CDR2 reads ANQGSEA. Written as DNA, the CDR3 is TGCAGCGTTGGGTGGAGTTCTTACGAGCAGTACTTC. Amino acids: CSVGWSSYEQYF.

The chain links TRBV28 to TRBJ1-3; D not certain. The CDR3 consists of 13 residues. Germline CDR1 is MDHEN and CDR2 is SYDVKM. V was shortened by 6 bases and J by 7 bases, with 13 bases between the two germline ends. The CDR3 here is CASRPQKRNTIYF. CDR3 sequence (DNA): TGTGCCAGCAGACCCCAAAAGAGGAACACCATATATTTT.

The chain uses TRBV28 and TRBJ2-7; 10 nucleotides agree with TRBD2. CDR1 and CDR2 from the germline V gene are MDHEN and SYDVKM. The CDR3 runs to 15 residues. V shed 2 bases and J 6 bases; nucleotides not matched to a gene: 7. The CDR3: CASSLMASGSLEQYF. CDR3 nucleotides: TGTGCCAGCAGTTTAATGGCTAGCGGGAGCCTCGAGCAGTACTTC.

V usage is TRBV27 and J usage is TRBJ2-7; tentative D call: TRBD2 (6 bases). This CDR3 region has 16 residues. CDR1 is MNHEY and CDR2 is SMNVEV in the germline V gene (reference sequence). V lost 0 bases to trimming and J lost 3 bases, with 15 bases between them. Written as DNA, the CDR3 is TGTGCCAGCAGTTTATCGGCTAGCGCGAGACACTACGAGCAGTACTTC. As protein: CASSLSASARHYEQYF.

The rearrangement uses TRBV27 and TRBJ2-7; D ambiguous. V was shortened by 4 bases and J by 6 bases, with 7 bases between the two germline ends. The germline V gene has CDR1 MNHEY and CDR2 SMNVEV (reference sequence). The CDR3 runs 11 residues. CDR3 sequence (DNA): TGTGCCAGCAGTTGGGGTGTCGAGCAGTACTTC. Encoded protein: CASSWGVEQYF.

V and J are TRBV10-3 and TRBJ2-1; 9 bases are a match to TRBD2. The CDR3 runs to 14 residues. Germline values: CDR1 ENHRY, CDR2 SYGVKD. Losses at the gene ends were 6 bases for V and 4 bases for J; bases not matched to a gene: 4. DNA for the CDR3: TGTGCCATCAGGCCAGCGGGAGGATACAATGAGCAGTTCTTC. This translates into CAIRPAGGYNEQFF.

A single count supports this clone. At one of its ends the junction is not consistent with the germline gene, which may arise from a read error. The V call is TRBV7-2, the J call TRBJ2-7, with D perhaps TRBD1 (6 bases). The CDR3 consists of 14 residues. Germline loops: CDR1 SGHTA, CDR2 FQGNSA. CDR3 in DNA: TGTGCCAGCAGCTTAGTAATCGGACAGCCAATTATCGACTTC. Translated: CASSLVIGQPIIDF.

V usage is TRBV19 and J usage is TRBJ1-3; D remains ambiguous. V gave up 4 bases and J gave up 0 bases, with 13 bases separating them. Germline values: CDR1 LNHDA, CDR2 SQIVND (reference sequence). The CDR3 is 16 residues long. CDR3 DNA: TGTGCCAGTAGTAATTGGTCCGTAAGCTCTGGAAACACCATATATTTT. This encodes CASSNWSVSSGNTIYF.

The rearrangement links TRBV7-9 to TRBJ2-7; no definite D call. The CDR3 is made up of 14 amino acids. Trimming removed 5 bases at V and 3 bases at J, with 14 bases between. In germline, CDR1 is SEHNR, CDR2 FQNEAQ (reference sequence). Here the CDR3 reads CASSTPGLFYEQYF. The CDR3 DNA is TGTGCCAGCAGCACGCCGGGTCTGTTCTACGAGCAGTACTTC.

CDR3 nucleotide sequence: TGTGCCAGCAGTCTCCTACAGGGAACAACTGAAGCTTTCTTT. Its protein product is CASSLLQGTTEAFF. The J gene is TRBJ1-1, the V gene TRBV28, with D perhaps matching TRBD1 (6 bases). The CDR3 has 14 amino acids. CDR1 and CDR2 (germline): MDHEN, SYDVKM. The V gene lost 5 bases and the J gene lost 5 bases, with 15 bases spanning the gap.